This TCR beta chain originates from a study of blood T cell repertoires in COVID-19. The table came from immunoSEQ multiplex PCR; TCRdb's copy has only in-frame clones and leaves some out. Of some 200,000 clones in the sample, 94% are singletons; the top ten hold around 0.8%. V was clipped by 1 base and J by 2 bases, with 11 bases between them. The germline gives CDR1 SEHNR, CDR2 FQNEAQ (reference sequence). The CDR3 loop spans 15 amino acids. The chain has TRBV7-9 and TRBJ1-2; a weak D match, TRBD1 (5 bases). Sequenced material: peripheral blood. This receptor was identified in a man aged 30-40 years with COVID-19, enrolled during active disease. In DNA form, the CDR3 reads TGTGCCAGCAGCTTAGTCGGGGGATTCAACTATGGCTACACCTTC. Translation: CASSLVGGFNYGYTF.